These 13 T cell receptor beta chains came from one sample sequenced in a study of regulatory T cells in long-lasting Graves disease. Building the TCR beta libraries relied on iRepertoire HTBI primers, and CDR3 regions underwent Arm-PCR. MiXCR, applied by TCRdb to the multiplex PCR reads, yields one record per CDR3 protein. The sample includes fewer than 650,000 distinct CDR3 sequences, roughly 15% of them seen just once. The time point: newly diagnosed GD, antithyroid drugs for less than 3 months. From RNA extracted from PBMCs, the TCR library was made. The same sample was also used in a study of T cells in Graves' hyperthyroidism and ophthalmopathy.

The sample consisted of peripheral blood mononuclear cells (PBMCs), taken at new diagnosis, from a patient treated with antithyroid drugs. These receptors came from a young woman with Graves disease.

The V gene is TRBV13, the J gene TRBJ2-7; unclear D gene. From germline, CDR1 is PRHDT and CDR2 FYEKMQ (reference sequence). This CDR3 is 15 amino acids long. Deletions cut 3 bases from V and 5 bases from J, with 17 bases between. The CDR3 nucleotides read TGTGCCAGCAGCTTGATCCCGTCCTCATACGACGAGCAGTACTTC. Its translation: CASSLIPSSYDEQYF.

The chain carries TRBV5-8 and TRBJ2-5; weak D call: TRBD2 (7 bases). The CDR3 sequence is 15 residues long. V shed 3 bases and J shed 1 base, with 13 bases lying between them. Germline V CDR1 and CDR2: SGHTS, YDEGEE. As DNA, the CDR3 is TGTGCCAGCAGCTACCCTAGGGGGGGCCAAGAGACCCAGTACTTC. It yields the protein CASSYPRGGQETQYF.

This clonotype was detected only a few times. The V and J genes are TRBV19 and TRBJ1-4; D unresolved. Trimming took off 6 bases at V and 0 bases at J, with 11 bases between the two ends. Germline V gene sequence: CDR1 LNHDA, CDR2 SQIVND (reference sequence). The CDR3 sequence is 15 residues long. In DNA, the CDR3 is TGTGCCAGTAGCTGGTCAGCCGCAACTAATGAAAAACTGTTTTTT. Residues: CASSWSAATNEKLFF.

This clonotype was seen many times. The rearrangement links TRBV6-1 to TRBJ2-7; a weak D match, TRBD2 (7 bases). Trimming took off 10 bases at V and 4 bases at J, with 20 bases between the two ends. This CDR3 spans 14 amino acids. The germline gives CDR1 MNHNS, CDR2 SASEGT. This chain's CDR3 is CATHSGGSGYEQYF. The CDR3 coding sequence is TGTGCCACCCATTCGGGGGGCAGTGGATACGAGCAGTACTTC.

Here the CDR3 DNA reads TGTGCCAGCTCACCATATCCGGGACAGGGGGCCTATGAGCAGTTCTTC. The encoded protein is CASSPYPGQGAYEQFF. V gene TRBV18 combines with J gene TRBJ2-1; 12 bases match TRBD1. J gave up 8 bases and V 2 bases, and 7 bases lay outside the gene matches. The CDR3 loop spans 16 amino acids. Germline CDR1 KGHSH, CDR2 LQKENI.

This clonotype was recorded a few times. The V call is TRBV5-6, the J call TRBJ1-1; D is unresolved. CDR1 SGHDT and CDR2 YYEEEE come from the germline V gene. This CDR3 has 13 residues. Trimming took off 7 bases at V and 2 bases at J, with 12 bases between the two ends. The CDR3 loop reads CASRYGLNTEAFF. The DNA for the CDR3 is TGTGCCAGCCGTTACGGATTAAACACTGAAGCTTTCTTT.

The chain combines TRBV2 with TRBJ2-7; 11 bases are a match to TRBD2. The CDR3 sequence is 17 residues long. Germline V gene lookup returns CDR1 SNHLY and CDR2 FYNNEI. After removal of 5 bases from V and 0 bases from J, the junction contained 9 bases not matched to a gene. The chain's CDR3 is CASSSRELAGASYEQYF. DNA of the CDR3: TGTGCCAGCAGTTCCCGCGAACTAGCGGGGGCCTCCTACGAGCAGTACTTC.

This clonotype has ten or more counts. This rearrangement joins TRBV15 to TRBJ2-7; 9 bases fit TRBD2. This CDR3 comprises 15 residues. In germline, CDR1 is LNHNV, CDR2 YYDKDF (reference sequence). The trim removed 0 bases at V and 6 bases at J, leaving 6 bases unmatched. CDR3 coding DNA: TGTGCCACCAGCAGAGATCAGCTAGCGGGAAGCGAGCAGTACTTC. Translated, it gives CATSRDQLAGSEQYF.

This clonotype was observed at least ten times. The DNA is omitted, as the CDR3 cannot be located on it reliably, and the CDR3 follows TCRdb's listing. The gene calls are TRBV7-2 and TRBJ1-1; TRBD1, the table's D call, was not compared with the DNA. Including both end residues, the CDR3 is 14 amino acids long. CDR1 is SGHTA and CDR2 is FQGNSA in the germline V gene. The CDR3 is CASSSVGPGSEAFF.

This sequence joins TRBV10-2 and TRBJ1-1, with 8 bases that match TRBD1. Germline-derived CDR1 and CDR2 are WSHSY and SAAADI. The junction had 10 bases not matched to a gene; V was cut back by 7 bases and J by 3 bases. This CDR3 has 15 residues. For the CDR3, the DNA is TGCGCCAGCATCCCGGGACAGGCTGGACACACTGAAGCTTTCTTT. Amino acids: CASIPGQAGHTEAFF.

The chain carries TRBV6-1 and TRBJ1-4; 7 bases map to TRBD1. The CDR3 contains 13 residues. After removal of 6 bases from V and 8 bases from J, the junction contained 6 bases not matched to a gene. CDR1 MNHNS and CDR2 SASEGT come from the germline V gene. The CDR3 region has the DNA TGTGCCAGCAGCATACTCAGGGGGGAAAAACTGTTTTTT. Its translation is CASSILRGEKLFF.

This clonotype was seen repeatedly, ten times or more. V gene TRBV9 combines with J gene TRBJ1-4, with 7 bases identical to TRBD1. V lost 4 bases and J lost 14; bases outside the gene matches: 8. The germline CDR1 and CDR2 sequences are SGDLS and YYNGEE. The CDR3 has 12 residues. The CDR3 DNA follows: TGTGCCAGCAGCCCTCGGACAGGAGGTCTGTTTTTT. This gives the protein CASSPRTGGLFF.

As to this clonotype: A much larger clone sits a single nucleotide away, making a read error possible. The CDR3 DNA is TGTGCCAGCGGCGCCCCCGACAGGGAAATCACCTACGAGCAGTACTTC. Translated: CASGAPDREITYEQYF. V gene TRBV7-2 combines with J gene TRBJ2-7; 7 bases map to TRBD1. The CDR3 loop spans 16 amino acids. The junction had 15 bases not matched to a gene; V was cut back by 8 bases and J by 2 bases. CDR1 and CDR2 from the germline V gene are SGHTA and FQGNSA.